Included here is one T cell receptor beta chain sequence, with context. This sample's time point: after dendritic cell vaccination, including at tumor progression/relapse. PBMC sampling occurred before vaccination, two weeks after the third dose, and at progression. This sample was included in a study of glioma-infiltrating T cells after dendritic cell vaccination. Whole-study context: Samples are from glioblastoma patients in Phase I and II dendritic cell vaccine trials. Monocyte-derived dendritic cells, cultured 7 to 8 days with IL-4 and GM-CSF, were pulsed with autologous tumor lysate.

The CDR3 has 11 amino acids. Looked up from germline, CDR1 is DFQATT and CDR2 is SNEGSKA (reference sequence). Between the trimmed V and J ends, which lost 5 bases and 3 bases, there was a span of 8 bases. Amplification used 60 V beta primers and 13 J beta primers. Produced via immunoSEQ multiplex PCR; TCRdb's table is partial and in-frame only. Of more than 45,000 clones listed, around 85% are singletons. The clonotype originates from a human donor with glioblastoma. The sample consisted of blood, taken after dendritic cell vaccination. The chain links TRBV20-1 to TRBJ2-7; tentative D call: TRBD1 (6 bases). CDR3 amino acids: CSASDSYEQYF. The CDR3 bases are TGCAGTGCTTCGGACAGCTACGAGCAGTACTTC.